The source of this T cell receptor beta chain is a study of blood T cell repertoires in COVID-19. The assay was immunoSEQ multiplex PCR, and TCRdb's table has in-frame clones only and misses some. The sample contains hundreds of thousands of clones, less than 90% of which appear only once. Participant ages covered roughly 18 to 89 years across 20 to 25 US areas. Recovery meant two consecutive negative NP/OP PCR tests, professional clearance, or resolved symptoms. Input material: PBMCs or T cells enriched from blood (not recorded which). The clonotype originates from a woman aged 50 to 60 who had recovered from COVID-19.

The CDR3 nucleotides are TGTGCCAGCAGTTCAGGGTTGCCGTCGGCCAACGTCCTGACTTTC. Translated: CASSSGLPSANVLTF. The chain recombines TRBV7-3 with TRBJ2-6, with TRBD1 as a possible D gene (5 bases). The CDR3 covers 15 residues. Germline CDR1 is SGHTA and CDR2 is FQGTGA. With 6 bases removed from V and 6 bases from J, the gap between germline ends came to 15 bases.